The source of this T cell receptor (beta chain) is a study of technical replicates of blood from a handful of donors. TCRdb's copy holds only in-frame clones and misses some; the assay was immunoSEQ multiplex PCR. This table has some 70,000 clones, just under 97% appearing once. The germline V gene encodes CDR1 ENHRY and CDR2 SYGVKD. The CDR3 is 15 residues long. Trimming at V came to 6 bases and at J to 3 bases, leaving 4 bases not matched to a gene. The origin of this receptor is a human donor in good health. Sequencing input: T cells isolated from PBMCs. The gene calls are TRBV10-3 and TRBJ2-1; TRBD2 agrees at 11 bases. The CDR3 DNA follows: TGTGCCATCAGAACGGGACTAGCGGACTACAATGAGCAGTTCTTC. This translates into CAIRTGLADYNEQFF.